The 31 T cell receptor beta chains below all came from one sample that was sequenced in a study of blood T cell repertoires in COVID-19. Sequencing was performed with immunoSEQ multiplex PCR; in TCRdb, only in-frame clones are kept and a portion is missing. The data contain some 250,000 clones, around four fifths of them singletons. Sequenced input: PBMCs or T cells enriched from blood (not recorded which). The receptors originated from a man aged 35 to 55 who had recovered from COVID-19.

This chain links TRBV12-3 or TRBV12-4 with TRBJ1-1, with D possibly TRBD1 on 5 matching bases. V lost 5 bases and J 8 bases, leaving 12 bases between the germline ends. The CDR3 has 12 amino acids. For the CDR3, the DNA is TGTGCCAGCAGTCCGCTGGGACTGGAAGCTTTCTTT. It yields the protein CASSPLGLEAFF.

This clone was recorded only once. The CDR3 region has the DNA TGCGCCAGCAGCTTGGCAGGGAACAATCAGCCCCAGCATTTT. Translated: CASSLAGNNQPQHF. The rearrangement joins TRBV5-1 to TRBJ1-5, with D possibly being TRBD1 (5 bases). The CDR3 totals 14 residues. Germline assignment: CDR1 SGHRS and CDR2 YFSETQ. Trimming left V 0 bases short and J 3 bases short, with 7 bases between.

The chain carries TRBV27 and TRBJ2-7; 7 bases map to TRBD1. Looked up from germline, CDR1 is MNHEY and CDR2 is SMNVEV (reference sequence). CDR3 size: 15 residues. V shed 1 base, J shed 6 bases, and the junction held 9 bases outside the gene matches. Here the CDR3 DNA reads TGTGCCAGCAGTTTATTTTCCGGGACAGTTCCCGAGCAGTACTTC. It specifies CASSLFSGTVPEQYF.

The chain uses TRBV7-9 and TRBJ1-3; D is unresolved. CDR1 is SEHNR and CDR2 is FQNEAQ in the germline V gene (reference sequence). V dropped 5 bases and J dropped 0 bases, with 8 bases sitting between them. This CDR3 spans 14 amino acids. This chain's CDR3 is CASSLGNSGNTIYF. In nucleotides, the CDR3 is TGTGCCAGCAGCCTCGGGAACTCTGGAAACACCATATATTTT. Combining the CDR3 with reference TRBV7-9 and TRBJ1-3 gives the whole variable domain DTGVSQNPRHKITKRGQNVTFRCDPISEHNRLYWYRQTLGQGPEFLTYFQNEAQLEKSRLLSDRFSAERPKGSFSTLEIQRTEQGDSAMYLCASSLGNSGNTIYFGEGSWLTVV.

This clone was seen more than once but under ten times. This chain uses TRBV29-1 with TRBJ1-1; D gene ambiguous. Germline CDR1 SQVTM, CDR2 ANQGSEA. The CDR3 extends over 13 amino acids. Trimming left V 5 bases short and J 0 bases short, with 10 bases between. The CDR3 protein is CSVRLGLNTEAFF. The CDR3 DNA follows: TGCAGCGTTCGCCTGGGCCTGAACACTGAAGCTTTCTTT. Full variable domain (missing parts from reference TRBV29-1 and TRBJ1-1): SAVISQKPSRDICQRGTSLTIQCQVDSQVTMMFWYRQQPGQSLTLIATANQGSEATYESGFVIDKFPISRPNLTFSTLTVSNMSPEDSSIYLCSVRLGLNTEAFFGQGTRLTVV.

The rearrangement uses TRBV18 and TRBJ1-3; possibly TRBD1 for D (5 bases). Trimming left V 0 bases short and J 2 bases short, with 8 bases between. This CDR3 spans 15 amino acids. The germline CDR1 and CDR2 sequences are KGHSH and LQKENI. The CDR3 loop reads CASSPPSRAGNTIYF. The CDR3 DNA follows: TGTGCCAGCTCACCACCGTCCAGGGCTGGAAACACCATATATTTT.

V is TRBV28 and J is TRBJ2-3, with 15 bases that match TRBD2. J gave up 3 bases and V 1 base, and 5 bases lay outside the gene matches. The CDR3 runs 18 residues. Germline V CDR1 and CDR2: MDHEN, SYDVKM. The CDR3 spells CASSLFLGLAGGTDTQYF. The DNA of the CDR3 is TGTGCCAGCAGTTTATTTTTGGGACTAGCGGGAGGAACAGATACGCAGTATTTT.

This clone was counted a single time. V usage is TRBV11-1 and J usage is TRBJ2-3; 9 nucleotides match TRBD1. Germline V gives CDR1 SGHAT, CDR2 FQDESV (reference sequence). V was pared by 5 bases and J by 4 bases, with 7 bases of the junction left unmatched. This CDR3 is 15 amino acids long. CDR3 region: CASSPPGQGADTQYF. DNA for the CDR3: TGTGCCAGCAGCCCTCCGGGACAGGGCGCAGATACGCAGTATTTT. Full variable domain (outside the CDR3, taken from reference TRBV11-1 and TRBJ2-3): EAEVAQSPRYKITEKSQAVAFWCDPISGHATLYWYRQILGQGPELLVQFQDESVVDDSQLPKDRFSAERLKGVDSTLKIQPAELGDSAMYLCASSPPGQGADTQYFGPGTRLTVL.

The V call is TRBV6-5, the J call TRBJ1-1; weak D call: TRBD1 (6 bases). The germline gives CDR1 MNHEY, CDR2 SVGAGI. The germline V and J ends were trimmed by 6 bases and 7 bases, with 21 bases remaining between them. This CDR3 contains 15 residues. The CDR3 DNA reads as TGTGCCAGCAGCCCCACGGGGGGCCGAAGACTTGAAGCTTTCTTT. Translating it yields CASSPTGGRRLEAFF.

CDR3 DNA sequence: TGTGCCAGCAGTCTCCGACTCAGTCGTTATGGCTACACCTTC. Protein sequence: CASSLRLSRYGYTF. The genes are TRBV3-1 (or the pseudogene TRBV3-2) and TRBJ1-2; D unresolved. The germline V gene encodes CDR1 LGHDT and CDR2 YNNKEL (reference sequence). V shed 6 bases and J shed 5 bases, with 16 bases lying between them. This CDR3 has 14 residues.

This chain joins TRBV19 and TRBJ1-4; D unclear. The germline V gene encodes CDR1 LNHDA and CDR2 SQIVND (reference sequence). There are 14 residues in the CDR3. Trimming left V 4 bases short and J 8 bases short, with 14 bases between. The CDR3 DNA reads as TGTGCCAGTAGTACGGGAAGAGGTCGAGAAAAACTGTTTTTT. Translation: CASSTGRGREKLFF.

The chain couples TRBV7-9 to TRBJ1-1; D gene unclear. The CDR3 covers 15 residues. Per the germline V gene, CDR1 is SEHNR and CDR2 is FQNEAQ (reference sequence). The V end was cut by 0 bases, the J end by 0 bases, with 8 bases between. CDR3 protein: CASSLATGMNTEAFF. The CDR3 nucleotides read TGTGCCAGCAGCTTAGCGACGGGGATGAACACTGAAGCTTTCTTT.

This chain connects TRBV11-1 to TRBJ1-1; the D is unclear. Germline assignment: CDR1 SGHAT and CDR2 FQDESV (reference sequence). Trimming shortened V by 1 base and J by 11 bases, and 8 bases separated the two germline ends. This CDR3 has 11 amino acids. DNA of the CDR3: TGTGCCAGCAGCTTAGGCCTCAGGGCTTTCTTT. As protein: CASSLGLRAFF.

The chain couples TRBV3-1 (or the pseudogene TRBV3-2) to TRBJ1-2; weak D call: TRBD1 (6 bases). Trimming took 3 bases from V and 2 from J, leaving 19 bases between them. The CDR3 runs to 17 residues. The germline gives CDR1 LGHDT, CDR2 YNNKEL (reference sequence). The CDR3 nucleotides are TGTGCCAGCAGCCACGGTCTTCCAGGGACACCCAACTATGGCTACACCTTC. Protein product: CASSHGLPGTPNYGYTF.

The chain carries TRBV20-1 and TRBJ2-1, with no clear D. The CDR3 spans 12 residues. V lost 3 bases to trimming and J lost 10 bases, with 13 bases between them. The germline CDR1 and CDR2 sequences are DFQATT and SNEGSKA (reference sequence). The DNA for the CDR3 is TGCAGTGCTAGTTCTTCCCTAGGCGAGCAGTTCTTC. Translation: CSASSSLGEQFF.

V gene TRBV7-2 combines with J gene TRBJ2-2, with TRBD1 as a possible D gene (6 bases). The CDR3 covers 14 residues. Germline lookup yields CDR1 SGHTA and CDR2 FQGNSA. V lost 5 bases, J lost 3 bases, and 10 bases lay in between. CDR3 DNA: TGTGCCAGCAGCCCGGACAGCCACACCGGGGAGCTGTTTTTT. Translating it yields CASSPDSHTGELFF.

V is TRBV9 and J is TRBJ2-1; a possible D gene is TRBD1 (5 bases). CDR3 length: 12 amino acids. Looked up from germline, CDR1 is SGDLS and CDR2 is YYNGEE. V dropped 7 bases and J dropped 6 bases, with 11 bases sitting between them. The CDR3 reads CASGATSNEQFF. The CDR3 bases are TGTGCCAGCGGGGCGACGAGCAATGAGCAGTTCTTC.

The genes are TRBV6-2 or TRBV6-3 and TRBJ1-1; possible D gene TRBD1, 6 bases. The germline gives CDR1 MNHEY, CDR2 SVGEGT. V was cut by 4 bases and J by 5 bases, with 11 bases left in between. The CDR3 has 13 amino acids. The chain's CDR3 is CASSFRGRTEAFF. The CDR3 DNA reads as TGTGCCAGCAGTTTCAGGGGTCGGACTGAAGCTTTCTTT.

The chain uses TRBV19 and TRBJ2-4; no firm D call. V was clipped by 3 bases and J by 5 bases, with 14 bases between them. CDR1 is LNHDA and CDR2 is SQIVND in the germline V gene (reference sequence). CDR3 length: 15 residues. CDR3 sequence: CASSIYSVPQNIQYF. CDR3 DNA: TGTGCCAGTAGTATTTATTCAGTCCCCCAAAACATTCAGTACTTC. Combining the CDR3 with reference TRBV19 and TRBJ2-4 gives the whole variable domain DGGITQSPKYLFRKEGQNVTLSCEQNLNHDAMYWYRQDPGQGLRLIYYSQIVNDFQKGDIAEGYSVSREKKESFPLTVTSAQKNPTAFYLCASSIYSVPQNIQYFGAGTRLSVL.

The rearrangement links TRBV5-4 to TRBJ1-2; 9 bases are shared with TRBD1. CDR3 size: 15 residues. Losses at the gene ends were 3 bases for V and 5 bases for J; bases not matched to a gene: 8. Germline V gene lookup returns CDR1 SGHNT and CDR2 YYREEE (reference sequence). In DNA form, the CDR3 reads TGTGCCAGCAGCTACCCGGGACAGGGTTATTATGGCTACACCTTC. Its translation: CASSYPGQGYYGYTF.

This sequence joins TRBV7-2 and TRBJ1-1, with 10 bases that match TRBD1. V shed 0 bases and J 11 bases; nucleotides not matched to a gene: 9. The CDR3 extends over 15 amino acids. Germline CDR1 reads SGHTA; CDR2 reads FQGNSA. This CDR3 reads CASSLALATGGLAFF. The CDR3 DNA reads TGTGCCAGCAGCTTAGCACTGGCGACAGGGGGCCTGGCTTTCTTT.

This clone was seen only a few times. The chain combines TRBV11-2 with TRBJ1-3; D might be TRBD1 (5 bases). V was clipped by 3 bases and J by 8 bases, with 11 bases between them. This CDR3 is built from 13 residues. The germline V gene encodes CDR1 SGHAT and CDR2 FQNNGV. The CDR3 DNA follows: TGTGCCAGCAGCTTGTATTGGGGGGACACCATATATTTT. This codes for CASSLYWGDTIYF.

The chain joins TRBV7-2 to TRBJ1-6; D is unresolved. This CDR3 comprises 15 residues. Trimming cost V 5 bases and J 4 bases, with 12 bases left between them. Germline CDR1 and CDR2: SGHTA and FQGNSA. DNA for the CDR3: TGTGCCAGCAGCCCCGGACTGTCATATAATTCACCCCTCCACTTT. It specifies CASSPGLSYNSPLHF.

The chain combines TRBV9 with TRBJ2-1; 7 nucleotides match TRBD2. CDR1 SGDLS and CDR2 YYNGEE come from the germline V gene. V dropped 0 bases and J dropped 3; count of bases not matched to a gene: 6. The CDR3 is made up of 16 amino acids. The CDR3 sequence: CASSVGTSGIYNEQFF. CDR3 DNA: TGTGCCAGCAGCGTAGGAACCAGCGGGATCTACAATGAGCAGTTCTTC.

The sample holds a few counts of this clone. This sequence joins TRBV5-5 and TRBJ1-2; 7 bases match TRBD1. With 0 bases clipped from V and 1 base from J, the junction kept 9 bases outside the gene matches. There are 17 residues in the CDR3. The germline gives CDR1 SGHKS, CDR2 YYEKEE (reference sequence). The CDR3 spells CASSLGTGASLNYGYTF. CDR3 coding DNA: TGTGCCAGCAGCTTGGGAACAGGGGCCTCCCTTAACTATGGCTACACCTTC.

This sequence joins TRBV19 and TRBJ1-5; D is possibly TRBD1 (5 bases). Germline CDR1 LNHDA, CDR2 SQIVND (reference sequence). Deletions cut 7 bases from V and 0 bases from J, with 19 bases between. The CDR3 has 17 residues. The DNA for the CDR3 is TGTGCCAGTACCCACAGGAGAAGGAGTAATAGCAATCAGCCCCAGCATTTT. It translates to CASTHRRRSNSNQPQHF.

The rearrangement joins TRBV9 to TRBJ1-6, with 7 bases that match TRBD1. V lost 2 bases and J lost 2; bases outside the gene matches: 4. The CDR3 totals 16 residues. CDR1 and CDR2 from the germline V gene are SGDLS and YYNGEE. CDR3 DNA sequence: TGTGCCAGCAGCGTGGGGGACAGACCCTATAATTCACCCCTCCACTTT. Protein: CASSVGDRPYNSPLHF.

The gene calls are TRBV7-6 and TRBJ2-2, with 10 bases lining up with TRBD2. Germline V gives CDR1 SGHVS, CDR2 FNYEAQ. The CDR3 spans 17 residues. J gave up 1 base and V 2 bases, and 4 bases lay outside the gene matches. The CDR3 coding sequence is TGTGCCAGCAGCTTAACTAGCGGGGCCCAGAACACCGGGGAGCTGTTTTTT. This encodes CASSLTSGAQNTGELFF.

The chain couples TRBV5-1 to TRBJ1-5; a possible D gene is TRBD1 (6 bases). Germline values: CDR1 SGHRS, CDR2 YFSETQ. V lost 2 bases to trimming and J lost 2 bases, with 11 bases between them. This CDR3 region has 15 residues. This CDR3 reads CASSLQGGGNQPQHF. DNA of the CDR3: TGCGCCAGCAGCTTACAGGGTGGGGGCAATCAGCCCCAGCATTTT.

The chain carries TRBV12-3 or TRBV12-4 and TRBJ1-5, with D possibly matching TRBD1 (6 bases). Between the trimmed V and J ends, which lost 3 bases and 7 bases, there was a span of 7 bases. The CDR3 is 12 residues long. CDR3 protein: CASSFQGQPQHF. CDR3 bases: TGTGCCAGCAGTTTCCAGGGGCAGCCCCAGCATTTT.

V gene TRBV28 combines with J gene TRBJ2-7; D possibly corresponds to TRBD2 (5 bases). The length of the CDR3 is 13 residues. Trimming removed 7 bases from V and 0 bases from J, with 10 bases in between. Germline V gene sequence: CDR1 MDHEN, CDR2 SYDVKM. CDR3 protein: CASMRVSSYEQYF. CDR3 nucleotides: TGTGCCAGCATGCGGGTGAGCTCCTACGAGCAGTACTTC.